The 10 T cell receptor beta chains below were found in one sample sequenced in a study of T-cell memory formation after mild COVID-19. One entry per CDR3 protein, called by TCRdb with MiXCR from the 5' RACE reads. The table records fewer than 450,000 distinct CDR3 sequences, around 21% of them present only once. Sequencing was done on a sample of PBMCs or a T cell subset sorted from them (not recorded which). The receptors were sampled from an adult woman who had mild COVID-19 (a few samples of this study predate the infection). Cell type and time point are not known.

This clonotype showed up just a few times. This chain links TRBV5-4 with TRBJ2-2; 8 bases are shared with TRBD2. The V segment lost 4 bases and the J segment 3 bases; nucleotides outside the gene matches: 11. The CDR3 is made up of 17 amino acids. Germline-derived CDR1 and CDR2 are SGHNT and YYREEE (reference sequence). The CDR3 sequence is CASSGGVAGTHTGELFF. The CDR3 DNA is TGTGCCAGCAGCGGGGGGGTAGCGGGGACCCACACCGGGGAGCTGTTTTTT.

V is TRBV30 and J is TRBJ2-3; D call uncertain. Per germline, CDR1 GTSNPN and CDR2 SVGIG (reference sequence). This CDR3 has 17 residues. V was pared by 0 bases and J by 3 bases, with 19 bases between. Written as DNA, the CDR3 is TGTGCCTGGAGTGTAGCCCGGAGAGTTTTGAGGACAGATACGCAGTATTTT. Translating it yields CAWSVARRVLRTDTQYF.

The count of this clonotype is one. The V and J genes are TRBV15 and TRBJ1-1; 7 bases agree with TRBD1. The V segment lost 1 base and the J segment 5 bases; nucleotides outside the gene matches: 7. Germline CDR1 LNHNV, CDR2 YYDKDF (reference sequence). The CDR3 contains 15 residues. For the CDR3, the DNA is TGTGCCACCAGCAGAGCCAGGACAGGCGAAACTGAAGCTTTCTTT. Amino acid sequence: CATSRARTGETEAFF. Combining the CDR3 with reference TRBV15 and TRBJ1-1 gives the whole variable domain DAMVIQNPRYQVTQFGKPVTLSCSQTLNHNVMYWYQQKSSQAPKLLFHYYDKDFNNEADTPDNFQSRRPNTSFCFLDIRSPGLGDTAMYLCATSRARTGETEAFFGQGTRLTVV.

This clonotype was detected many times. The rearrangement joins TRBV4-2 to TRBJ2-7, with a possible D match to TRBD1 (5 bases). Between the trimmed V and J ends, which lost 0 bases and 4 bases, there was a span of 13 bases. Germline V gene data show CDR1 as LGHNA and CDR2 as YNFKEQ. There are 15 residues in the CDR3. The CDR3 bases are TGTGCCAGCAGCCAAGATCTGCAGGGCCCTTACGAGCAGTACTTC. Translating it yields CASSQDLQGPYEQYF.

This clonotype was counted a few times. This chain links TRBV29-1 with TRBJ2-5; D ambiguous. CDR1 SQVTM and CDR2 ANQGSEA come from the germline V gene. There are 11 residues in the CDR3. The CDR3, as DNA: TGCATCTCGATGATAGGGGAGACCCAGTACTTC. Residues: CISMIGETQYF.

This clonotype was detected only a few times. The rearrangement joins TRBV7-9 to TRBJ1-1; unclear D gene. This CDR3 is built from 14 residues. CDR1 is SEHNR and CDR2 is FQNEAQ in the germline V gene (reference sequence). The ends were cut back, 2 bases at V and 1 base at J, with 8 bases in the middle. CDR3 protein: CASSLFSENTEAFF. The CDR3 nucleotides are TGTGCCAGCAGCTTATTCTCCGAGAACACTGAAGCTTTCTTT.

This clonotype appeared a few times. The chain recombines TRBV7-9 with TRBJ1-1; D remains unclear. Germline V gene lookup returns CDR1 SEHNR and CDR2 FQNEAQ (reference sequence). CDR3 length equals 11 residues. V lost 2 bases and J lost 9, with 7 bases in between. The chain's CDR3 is CASSLQGKAFF. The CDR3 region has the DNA TGTGCCAGCAGCTTACAAGGGAAAGCTTTCTTT.

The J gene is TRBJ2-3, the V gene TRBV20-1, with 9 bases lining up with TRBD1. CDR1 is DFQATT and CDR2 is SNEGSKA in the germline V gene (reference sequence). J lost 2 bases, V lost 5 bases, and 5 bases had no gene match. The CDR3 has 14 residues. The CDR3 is CSAHRDRDTDTQYF. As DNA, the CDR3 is TGCAGTGCTCATAGGGACAGGGACACAGATACGCAGTATTTT.

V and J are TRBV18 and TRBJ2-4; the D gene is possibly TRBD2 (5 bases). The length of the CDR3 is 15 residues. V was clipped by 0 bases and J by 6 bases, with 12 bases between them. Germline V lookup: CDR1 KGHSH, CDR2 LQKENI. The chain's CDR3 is CASSPPSASRNIQYF. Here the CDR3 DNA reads TGTGCCAGCTCACCACCTTCGGCTAGCAGAAACATTCAGTACTTC.

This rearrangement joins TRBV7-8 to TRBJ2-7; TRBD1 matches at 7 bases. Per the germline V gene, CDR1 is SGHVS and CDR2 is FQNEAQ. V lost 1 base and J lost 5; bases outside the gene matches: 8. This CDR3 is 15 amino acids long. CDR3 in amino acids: CASSLVRQGRHEQYF. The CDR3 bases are TGTGCCAGCAGCTTAGTTAGACAGGGAAGGCACGAGCAGTACTTC.